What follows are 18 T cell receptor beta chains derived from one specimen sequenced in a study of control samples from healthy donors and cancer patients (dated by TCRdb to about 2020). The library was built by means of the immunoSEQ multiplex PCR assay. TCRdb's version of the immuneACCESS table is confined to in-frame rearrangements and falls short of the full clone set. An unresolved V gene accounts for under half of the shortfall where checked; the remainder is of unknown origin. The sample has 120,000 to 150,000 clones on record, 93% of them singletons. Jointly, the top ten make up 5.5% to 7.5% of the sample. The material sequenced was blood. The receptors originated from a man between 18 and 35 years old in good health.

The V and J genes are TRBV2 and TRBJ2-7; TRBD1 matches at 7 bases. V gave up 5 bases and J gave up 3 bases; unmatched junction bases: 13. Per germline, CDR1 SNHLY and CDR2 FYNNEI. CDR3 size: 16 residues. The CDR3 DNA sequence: TGTGCCAGCAGTCACCTCCTAGGCAGGGGGAACTACGAGCAGTACTTC. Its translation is CASSHLLGRGNYEQYF.

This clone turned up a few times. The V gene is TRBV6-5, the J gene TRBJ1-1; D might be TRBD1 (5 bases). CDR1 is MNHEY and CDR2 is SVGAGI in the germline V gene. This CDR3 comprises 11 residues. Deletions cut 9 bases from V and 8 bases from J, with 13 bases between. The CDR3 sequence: CASGTGREAFF. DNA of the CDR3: TGTGCCAGTGGGACCGGGAGGGAAGCTTTCTTT.

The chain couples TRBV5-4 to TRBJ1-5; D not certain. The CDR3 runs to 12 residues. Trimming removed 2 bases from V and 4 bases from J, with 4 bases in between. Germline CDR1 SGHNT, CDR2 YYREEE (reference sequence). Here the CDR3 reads CASSFRNQPQHF. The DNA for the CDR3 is TGTGCCAGCAGCTTCCGGAATCAGCCCCAGCATTTT.

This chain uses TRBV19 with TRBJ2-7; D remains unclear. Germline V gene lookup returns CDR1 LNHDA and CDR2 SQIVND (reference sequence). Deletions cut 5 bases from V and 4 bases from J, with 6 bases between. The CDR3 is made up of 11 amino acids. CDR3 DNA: TGTGCCAGTAGTCCCGGTTACGAGCAGTACTTC. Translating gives CASSPGYEQYF. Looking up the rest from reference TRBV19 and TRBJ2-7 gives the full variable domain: DGGITQSPKYLFRKEGQNVTLSCEQNLNHDAMYWYRQDPGQGLRLIYYSQIVNDFQKGDIAEGYSVSREKKESFPLTVTSAQKNPTAFYLCASSPGYEQYFGPGTRLTVT.

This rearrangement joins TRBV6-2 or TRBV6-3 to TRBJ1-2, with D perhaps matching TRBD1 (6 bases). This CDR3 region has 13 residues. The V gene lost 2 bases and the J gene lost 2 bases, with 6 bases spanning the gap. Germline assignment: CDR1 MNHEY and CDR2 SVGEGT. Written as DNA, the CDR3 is TGTGCCAGCAGTTACGGGACAAACTATGGCTACACCTTC. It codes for CASSYGTNYGYTF.

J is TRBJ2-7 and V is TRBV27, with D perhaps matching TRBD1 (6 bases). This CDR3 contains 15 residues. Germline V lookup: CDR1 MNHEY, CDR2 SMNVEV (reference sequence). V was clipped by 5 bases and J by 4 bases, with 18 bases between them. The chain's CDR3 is CASSPLGQTAYEQYF. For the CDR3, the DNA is TGTGCCAGCAGTCCCCTAGGACAGACTGCTTACGAGCAGTACTTC.

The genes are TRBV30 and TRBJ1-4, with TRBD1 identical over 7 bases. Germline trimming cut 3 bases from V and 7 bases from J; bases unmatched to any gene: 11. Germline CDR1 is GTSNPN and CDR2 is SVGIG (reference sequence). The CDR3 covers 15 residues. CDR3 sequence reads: CAWSETRGLVEKLFF. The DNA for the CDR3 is TGTGCCTGGAGCGAGACCAGGGGGTTGGTTGAAAAACTGTTTTTT.

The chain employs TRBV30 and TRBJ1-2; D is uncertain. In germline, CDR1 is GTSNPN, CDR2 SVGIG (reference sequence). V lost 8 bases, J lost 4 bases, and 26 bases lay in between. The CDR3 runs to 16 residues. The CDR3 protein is CAARPLEVLSFYGYTF. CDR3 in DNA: TGTGCCGCCCGACCCTTAGAGGTCCTCAGCTTCTATGGCTACACCTTC. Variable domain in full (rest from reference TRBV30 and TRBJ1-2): SQTIHQWPATLVQPVGSPLSLECTVEGTSNPNLYWYRQAAGRGLQLLFYSVGIGQISSEVPQNLSASRPQDRQFILSSKKLLLSDSGFYLCAARPLEVLSFYGYTFGSGTRLTVV.

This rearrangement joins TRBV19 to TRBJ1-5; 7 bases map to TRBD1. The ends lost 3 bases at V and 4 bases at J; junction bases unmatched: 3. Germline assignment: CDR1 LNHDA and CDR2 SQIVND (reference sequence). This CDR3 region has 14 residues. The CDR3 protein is CASSIAGGNQPQHF. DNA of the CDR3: TGTGCCAGTAGTATTGCAGGGGGGAATCAGCCCCAGCATTTT. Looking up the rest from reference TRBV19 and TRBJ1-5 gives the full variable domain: DGGITQSPKYLFRKEGQNVTLSCEQNLNHDAMYWYRQDPGQGLRLIYYSQIVNDFQKGDIAEGYSVSREKKESFPLTVTSAQKNPTAFYLCASSIAGGNQPQHFGDGTRLSIL.

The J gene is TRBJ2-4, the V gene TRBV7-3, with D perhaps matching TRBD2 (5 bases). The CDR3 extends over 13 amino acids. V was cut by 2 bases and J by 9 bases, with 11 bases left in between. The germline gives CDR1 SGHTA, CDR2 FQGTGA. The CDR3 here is CASSLRPRGIQYF. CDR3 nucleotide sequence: TGTGCCAGCAGCTTACGCCCCCGGGGCATTCAGTACTTC.

CDR3 in amino acids: CASRNPGAYGYTF. The CDR3 bases are TGTGCCAGCAGAAACCCAGGGGCCTATGGCTACACCTTC. The chain uses TRBV28 and TRBJ1-2; D might be TRBD1 (6 bases). Germline loops: CDR1 MDHEN, CDR2 SYDVKM. Trimming removed 6 bases from V and 4 bases from J, with 12 bases in between. This CDR3 comprises 13 residues.

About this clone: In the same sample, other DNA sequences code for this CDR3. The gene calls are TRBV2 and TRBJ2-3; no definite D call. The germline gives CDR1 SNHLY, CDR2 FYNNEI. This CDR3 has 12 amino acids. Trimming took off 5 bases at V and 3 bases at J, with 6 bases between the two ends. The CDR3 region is CASSRETDTQYF. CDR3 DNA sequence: TGTGCCAGCAGTAGGGAAACAGATACGCAGTATTTT.

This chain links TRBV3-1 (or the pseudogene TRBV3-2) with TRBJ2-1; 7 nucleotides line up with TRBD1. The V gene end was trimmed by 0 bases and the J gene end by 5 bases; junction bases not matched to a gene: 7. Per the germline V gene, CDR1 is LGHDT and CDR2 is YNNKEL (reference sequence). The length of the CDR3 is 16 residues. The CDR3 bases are TGTGCCAGCAGCCAAGACTTGGGACAGAACGACAATGAGCAGTTCTTC. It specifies CASSQDLGQNDNEQFF.

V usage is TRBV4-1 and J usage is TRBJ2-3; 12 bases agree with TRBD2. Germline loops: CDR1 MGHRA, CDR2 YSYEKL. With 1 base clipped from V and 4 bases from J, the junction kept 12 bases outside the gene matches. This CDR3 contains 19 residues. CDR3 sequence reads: CASSQAISSGGAPADTQYF. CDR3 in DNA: TGCGCCAGCAGCCAAGCAATCTCTAGCGGGGGGGCCCCCGCAGATACGCAGTATTTT.

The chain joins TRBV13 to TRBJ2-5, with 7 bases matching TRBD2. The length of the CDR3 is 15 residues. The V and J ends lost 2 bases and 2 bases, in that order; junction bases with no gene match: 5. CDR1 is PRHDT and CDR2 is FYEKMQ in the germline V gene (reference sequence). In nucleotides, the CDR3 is TGTGCCAGCAGCTTAAAGCGGGATGATCAAGAGACCCAGTACTTC. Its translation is CASSLKRDDQETQYF.

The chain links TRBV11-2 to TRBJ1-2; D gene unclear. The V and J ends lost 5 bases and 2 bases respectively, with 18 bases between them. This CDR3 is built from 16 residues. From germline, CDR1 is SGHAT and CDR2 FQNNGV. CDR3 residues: CASSPSGRRTNYGYTF. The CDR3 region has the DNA TGTGCCAGCAGCCCCTCGGGGAGGCGAACAAACTATGGCTACACCTTC. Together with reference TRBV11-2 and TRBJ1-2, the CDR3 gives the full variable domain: EAGVAQSPRYKIIEKRQSVAFWCNPISGHATLYWYQQILGQGPKLLIQFQNNGVVDDSQLPKDRFSAERLKGVDSTLKIQPAKLEDSAVYLCASSPSGRRTNYGYTFGSGTRLTVV.

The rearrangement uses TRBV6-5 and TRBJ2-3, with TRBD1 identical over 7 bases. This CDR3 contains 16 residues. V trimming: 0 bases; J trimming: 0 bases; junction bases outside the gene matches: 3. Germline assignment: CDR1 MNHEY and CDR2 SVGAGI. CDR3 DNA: TGTGCCAGCAGTTACTCAGGGGACAGTAGCACAGATACGCAGTATTTT. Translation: CASSYSGDSSTDTQYF.

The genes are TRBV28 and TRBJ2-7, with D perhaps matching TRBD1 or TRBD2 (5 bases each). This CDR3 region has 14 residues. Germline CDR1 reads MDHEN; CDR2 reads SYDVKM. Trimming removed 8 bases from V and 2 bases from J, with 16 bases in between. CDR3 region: CASGRGRETYEQYF. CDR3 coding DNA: TGTGCCAGCGGTCGGGGCAGGGAGACCTACGAGCAGTACTTC.